Below, 8 T cell receptor beta chains from the same sample are listed, as sequenced in a study of blood T cell repertoires in COVID-19. The repertoire was sequenced with immunoSEQ multiplex PCR; TCRdb's copy has only in-frame clones and lacks some. The repertoire holds tens of thousands of clones, with about 70% as singletons. The specimen was peripheral blood. Receptors were obtained from a woman aged 55-69 years in a cohort sampled during active or convalescent COVID-19.

The chain joins TRBV7-2 to TRBJ2-2, with D perhaps TRBD2 (5 bases). CDR3 length: 16 amino acids. V lost 5 bases and J 1 base, leaving 14 bases between the germline ends. Germline V gene sequence: CDR1 SGHTA, CDR2 FQGNSA. The chain's CDR3 is CASSLVGVGNTGELFF. Written as DNA, the CDR3 is TGTGCCAGCAGCCTCGTGGGAGTCGGGAACACCGGGGAGCTGTTTTTT. The variable domain in full, with the rest retrieved from reference TRBV7-2 and TRBJ2-2, is GAGVSQSPSNKVTEKGKDVELRCDPISGHTALYWYRQSLGQGLEFLIYFQGNSAPDKSGLPSDRFSAERTGGSVSTLTIQRTQQEDSAVYLCASSLVGVGNTGELFFGEGSRLTVL.

V gene TRBV18 combines with J gene TRBJ2-1, with a weak D call TRBD2 (6 bases). CDR3 length equals 18 residues. The germline CDR1 and CDR2 sequences are KGHSH and LQKENI. The V gene lost 4 bases and the J gene lost 4 bases, with 23 bases spanning the gap. The DNA of the CDR3 is TGTGCCAGCTCACTAAACCTCCCAGGGCGGGGAACTTACAATGAGCAGTTCTTC. It specifies CASSLNLPGRGTYNEQFF.

The rearrangement uses TRBV7-9 and TRBJ1-5, with a weak D call TRBD1 (5 bases). Trimming left V 0 bases short and J 2 bases short, with 17 bases between. The CDR3 spans 18 residues. The V gene's germline CDR1 is SEHNR and CDR2 FQNEAQ (reference sequence). This chain's CDR3 is CASSLARGGTYGNQPQHF. The CDR3 DNA is TGTGCCAGCAGCTTAGCACGGGGGGGGACCTATGGCAATCAGCCCCAGCATTTT.

This chain uses TRBV4-1 with TRBJ2-5; 10 bases are a match to TRBD1. Germline V gives CDR1 MGHRA, CDR2 YSYEKL. The CDR3 is 15 amino acids. J gave up 5 bases and V 1 base, and 4 bases lay outside the gene matches. Here the CDR3 reads CASSQGGQGRETQYF. Written as DNA, the CDR3 is TGCGCCAGCAGCCAAGGGGGACAGGGGCGGGAGACCCAGTACTTC.

The V gene is TRBV7-3, the J gene TRBJ2-2, with D possibly matching TRBD2 (5 bases). Germline CDR1 SGHTA, CDR2 FQGTGA. The ends were cut back, 5 bases at V and 1 base at J, with 14 bases in the middle. The CDR3 extends over 16 amino acids. In DNA, the CDR3 is TGTGCCAGCAGCCCTCCCGGGGTGGGGAACACCGGGGAGCTGTTTTTT. This codes for CASSPPGVGNTGELFF.

This clone was counted a few times. Other DNA sequences from this sample encode an identical CDR3 as well. CDR3 nucleotide sequence: TGTGCTAGTGGTTTGAGGCAGGGGAAAGGCTACACCTTC. This codes for CASGLRQGKGYTF. The chain is built from TRBV12-5 and TRBJ1-2, with D maybe TRBD1 (6 bases). Germline CDR1 and CDR2: LGHNT and FRNRAP. This CDR3 comprises 13 residues. V was clipped by 2 bases and J by 8 bases, with 12 bases between them.

This clone occurred a few times. This chain uses TRBV6-6 with TRBJ2-2; D is perhaps TRBD2 (7 bases). The V gene's germline CDR1 is MNHNY and CDR2 SVGAGI (reference sequence). V lost 8 bases, J lost 4 bases, and 17 bases lay in between. This CDR3 is built from 15 residues. The CDR3 DNA reads as TGTGCCAGCGTTTGGGGGGGGGCGGGCACCGGGGAGCTGTTTTTT. Translated, it gives CASVWGGAGTGELFF.

About this clone itself: This may be a read error, as it is one base from a much larger clone. Other DNA sequences in this specimen translate into the identical CDR3. The chain carries TRBV6-5 and TRBJ2-7; TRBD1 matches 10 bases. Germline CDR1 MNHEY, CDR2 SVGAGI. The CDR3 consists of 15 residues. The CDR3 sequence: CASSLGQGGSYEQYF. Written as DNA, the CDR3 is TGTGCCAGCAGTCTTGGACAGGGGGGTTCCTATGAGCAGTACTTC.